This TCR beta chain was captured in a study of OX40 agonist ivuxolimab in advanced cancers. Study summary: Patients received intravenous ivuxolimab every 2 weeks at 0.01 to 10 mg/kg. Patients enrolled in dose escalation were diagnosed with hepatocellular carcinoma, melanoma, renal cell or head and neck cancer.

Clones were read by immunoSEQ multiplex PCR, and TCRdb kept only the in-frame ones, dropping some. Of some 97,000 clones listed, about nine tenths are singletons. The CDR3 sequence is 13 residues long. Per the germline V gene, CDR1 is GTSNPN and CDR2 is SVGIG (reference sequence). Trimming left V 3 bases short and J 6 bases short, with 15 bases between. Sample: CD4+ or CD8+ T cells sorted from blood, taken in a trial of the OX40 agonist ivuxolimab. This TCR was sampled from an adult with an advanced solid tumor such as melanoma, head and neck, liver or kidney cancer. The rearrangement uses TRBV30 and TRBJ2-7; D unresolved. As DNA, the CDR3 is TGTGCCTGGAGATTGCAAGCGATGGGCGAGCAGTACTTC. Its protein product is CAWRLQAMGEQYF.